Sequencing of this TCR beta chain was carried out in a study of naive and memory T cell subsets. This clonotype was counted between two and nine times. V gave up 6 bases and J gave up 4 bases; unmatched junction bases: 5. Germline CDR1 MNHEY, CDR2 SMNVEV (reference sequence). The CDR3 sequence is 14 residues long. Both TRBC1 and TRBC2 were covered by a beta constant-region primer of two equimolar oligonucleotides. The ligated cDNA underwent four PCR rounds using SP2 and nested alpha and beta constant-region primers. A 12-nucleotide UMI and the SP2 primer were added to the cDNA 3' end by oligonucleotide ligation. Using its own MiXCR run on the UMI-ligation and nested PCR reads, TCRdb lists one record per CDR3 protein. The repertoire consists of 85,000 or so distinct CDR3 sequences, with over 9% occurring once and the leading ten covering less than 1.5%.

Sequenced sample: naive CD8+ T cells from blood. The rearrangement joins TRBV27 to TRBJ2-3, with 9 positions matching TRBD1. The clonotype originates from a human donor in good health. The CDR3 DNA sequence: TGTGCCAGCAGACTCGGGACAGGGTCAGATACGCAGTATTTT. Protein product: CASRLGTGSDTQYF.